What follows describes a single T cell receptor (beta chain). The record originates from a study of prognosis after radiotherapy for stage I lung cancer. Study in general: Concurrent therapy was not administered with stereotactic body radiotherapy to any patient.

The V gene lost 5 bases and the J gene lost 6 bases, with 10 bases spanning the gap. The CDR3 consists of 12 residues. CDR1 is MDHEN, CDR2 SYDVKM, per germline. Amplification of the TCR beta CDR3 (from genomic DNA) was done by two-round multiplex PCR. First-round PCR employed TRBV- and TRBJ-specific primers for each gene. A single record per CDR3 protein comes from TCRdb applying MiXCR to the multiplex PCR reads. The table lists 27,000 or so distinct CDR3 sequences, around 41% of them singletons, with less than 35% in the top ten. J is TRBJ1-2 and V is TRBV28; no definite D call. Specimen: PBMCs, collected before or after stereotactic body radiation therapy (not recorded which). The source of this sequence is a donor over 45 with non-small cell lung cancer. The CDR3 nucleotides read TGTGCCAGCAGTGATGGGGTAAATGGCTACACCTTC. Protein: CASSDGVNGYTF.